Shown below are 6 T cell receptor beta chains from a single sample sequenced in a study of T cells in Graves' hyperthyroidism and ophthalmopathy. From RNA transcripts, TCR beta CDR3 regions were amplified. TCR CDR3 underwent first-round RT-PCR with the HTBI primer set. Each CDR3 protein is one row after TCRdb ran MiXCR on the multiplex PCR reads. The table includes a few hundred thousand distinct CDR3 sequences, roughly 50% detected once. Material: peripheral blood or thyroid tissue (not recorded which). All receptors come from an adult woman with Graves' disease, either hyperthyroidism or ophthalmopathy (not recorded which).

This clonotype came up many times. The V gene is TRBV4-2, the J gene TRBJ1-2, with D perhaps matching TRBD1 (5 bases). CDR3 length: 14 amino acids. V shed 1 base and J shed 4 bases, with 10 bases lying between them. The V gene's germline CDR1 is LGHNA and CDR2 YNFKEQ. The CDR3 bases are TGTGCCAGCAGCCAAGCAGGGAGCCCCTATGGCTACACCTTC. Encoded protein: CASSQAGSPYGYTF.

The chain links TRBV24-1 to TRBJ1-1; D not resolved. From germline, CDR1 is KGHDR and CDR2 SFDVKD. Trimming stripped 4 bases from V and 0 bases from J, with 8 bases between. There are 14 residues in the CDR3. CDR3 DNA: TGTGCCACCAGTGACTCGACAATGAACACTGAAGCTTTCTTT. Residues: CATSDSTMNTEAFF.

This clonotype was counted at least ten times. The CDR3 here is CASSVAASPGEGKAEAFF. The CDR3 bases are TGTGCCAGCAGCGTAGCGGCCTCTCCGGGGGAAGGAAAGGCTGAAGCTTTCTTT. The rearrangement links TRBV9 to TRBJ1-1, with D tentatively TRBD1 (5 bases). The V end lost 0 bases, the J end lost 6 bases, and 24 bases lay between the germline ends. Germline V gene data show CDR1 as SGDLS and CDR2 as YYNGEE. The CDR3 has 18 residues.

In its sample, this clonotype was seen many times. This chain connects TRBV11-2 to TRBJ1-5; TRBD1 agrees at 8 bases. The CDR3 is made up of 15 amino acids. V dropped 1 base and J dropped 7; count of bases not matched to a gene: 6. Looked up from germline, CDR1 is SGHAT and CDR2 is FQNNGV. The DNA of the CDR3 is TGTGCCAGCAGCTTAGGGACAGGGTCGGGGCAGCCCCAGCATTTT. This sequence encodes CASSLGTGSGQPQHF.

The V gene is TRBV29-1, the J gene TRBJ2-5; D is uncertain. Trimming removed 0 bases at V and 4 bases at J, with 12 bases between. Germline CDR1 and CDR2: SQVTM and ANQGSEA. CDR3 length: 14 amino acids. The CDR3 nucleotides read TGCAGCGTTGAAGATCCGGCCAAGTTAGAGACCCAGTACTTC. Amino acids: CSVEDPAKLETQYF. The full variable domain, completed using reference TRBV29-1 and TRBJ2-5, is SAVISQKPSRDICQRGTSLTIQCQVDSQVTMMFWYRQQPGQSLTLIATANQGSEATYESGFVIDKFPISRPNLTFSTLTVSNMSPEDSSIYLCSVEDPAKLETQYFGPGTRLLVL.

The chain has TRBV9 and TRBJ2-7, with D tentatively TRBD2 (6 bases). The V gene's germline CDR1 is SGDLS and CDR2 YYNGEE. Trimming shortened V by 3 bases and J by 3 bases, and 13 bases separated the two germline ends. The CDR3 is 14 residues long. The CDR3 sequence is CASSARGGLYEQYF. CDR3 bases: TGTGCCAGCAGCGCCCGGGGAGGTCTCTACGAGCAGTACTTC.